Below are 8 T cell receptor beta chains sequenced from a single sample in a study of shared clonotypes between healthy human individuals. The repertoire was sequenced with immunoSEQ multiplex PCR; TCRdb's copy has only in-frame clones and lacks some. Of some 2,500,000 clones in the sample, 80% to 95% are singletons; the top ten hold roughly 0.34%. Sequenced input: naive CD4+ T cells from PBMCs. The sample's subset: CD45RA+ positively selected. The receptors here all came from a man younger than 30 in good health. Some clones in this sample may be carry-over from other donors' samples.

This rearrangement joins TRBV15 to TRBJ2-5, with 9 bases identical to TRBD1. Germline V lookup: CDR1 LNHNV, CDR2 YYDKDF (reference sequence). The CDR3 extends over 16 amino acids. The trim removed 1 base at V and 5 bases at J, leaving 8 bases unmatched. The CDR3 sequence is CATSRGRTGEGETQYF. CDR3 sequence (DNA): TGTGCCACCAGCAGAGGAAGGACAGGGGAGGGGGAGACCCAGTACTTC.

This chain links TRBV6-5 with TRBJ2-2, with 8 bases identical to TRBD2. Germline CDR1 MNHEY, CDR2 SVGAGI. V lost 4 bases and J lost 4; bases outside the gene matches: 8. This CDR3 comprises 16 residues. CDR3 nucleotides: TGTGCCAGCAGTTTCCGGGGGGGACGGACCACCGGGGAGCTGTTTTTT. The encoded protein is CASSFRGGRTTGELFF.

A note on this clone: Other DNA sequences in the same sample also yield this CDR3. The chain joins TRBV5-6 to TRBJ2-5; D is tentatively TRBD1 or TRBD2 (6 bases each). The V and J ends lost 0 bases and 5 bases respectively, with 11 bases between them. This CDR3 is 14 amino acids long. Germline values: CDR1 SGHDT, CDR2 YYEEEE. The CDR3 DNA sequence: TGTGCCAGCAGCTTGGCCGGGGGCGGGGAGACCCAGTACTTC. This translates into CASSLAGGGETQYF.

This CDR3 reads CASKASGGNTIYF. The CDR3 DNA reads as TGCGCCAGCAAAGCCTCGGGTGGAAACACCATATATTTT. The chain combines TRBV5-1 with TRBJ1-3; D is unresolved. Germline CDR1 SGHRS, CDR2 YFSETQ. The CDR3 is 13 amino acids. V dropped 6 bases and J dropped 3 bases, with 10 bases sitting between them.

This chain links TRBV28 with TRBJ2-5, with TRBD1 matching 10 bases. Losses at the gene ends were 8 bases for V and 0 bases for J; bases not matched to a gene: 12. This CDR3 is built from 17 residues. CDR1 is MDHEN and CDR2 is SYDVKM in the germline V gene. The CDR3 DNA follows: TGTGCCAGCTATCCTCTCCCGGGACAGGGGTACCAAGAGACCCAGTACTTC. This gives the protein CASYPLPGQGYQETQYF. Drawing the rest from reference TRBV28 and TRBJ2-5, the complete variable domain is DVKVTQSSRYLVKRTGEKVFLECVQDMDHENMFWYRQDPGLGLRLIYFSYDVKMKEKGDIPEGYSVSREKKERFSLILESASTNQTSMYLCASYPLPGQGYQETQYFGPGTRLLVL.

This sequence joins TRBV27 and TRBJ1-6, with unresolved D. Germline CDR1 reads MNHEY; CDR2 reads SMNVEV (reference sequence). The CDR3 has 13 residues. The V gene lost 5 bases and the J gene lost 13 bases, with 15 bases spanning the gap. The CDR3 DNA sequence: TGTGCCAGCAGTCTCGCAGGCCTGGGGCCCCTCCACTTT. Encoded protein: CASSLAGLGPLHF.

V gene TRBV28 combines with J gene TRBJ2-1; 16 nucleotides line up with TRBD2. There are 15 residues in the CDR3. J was trimmed by 12 bases and V by 6 bases; bases with no gene match: 8. CDR1 is MDHEN, CDR2 SYDVKM, per germline. The CDR3 sequence: CASRNPGLAGGSQFF. The CDR3 region has the DNA TGTGCCAGCAGAAATCCGGGACTAGCGGGAGGGTCGCAGTTCTTC.

This chain connects TRBV6-5 to TRBJ1-2; 7 positions match TRBD1. This CDR3 is built from 13 residues. V lost 8 bases and J lost 4; bases outside the gene matches: 7. Germline values: CDR1 MNHEY, CDR2 SVGAGI. This CDR3 is CASQFSGGYGYTF. As DNA, the CDR3 is TGTGCCAGCCAATTTTCAGGGGGCTATGGCTACACCTTC.